This record covers a single TCR beta chain. As yet, its antigen is unknown. This record belongs to a study of shared clonotypes between healthy human individuals. Splitting of each subset's genomic DNA was done evenly across several immunoSEQ plates. Generated by immunoSEQ multiplex PCR, the TCRdb table keeps only in-frame clones and is missing some. The sample yields around 720,000 clones, less than 80% seen once. Overall study results and limits: Larger richness was generally estimated for naive than memory subsets. Clonotypes shared by all four sorted-subset donors had higher generation probabilities than non-shared clonotypes.

The CDR3 runs to 15 residues. Losses at the gene ends were 2 bases for V and 7 bases for J; bases not matched to a gene: 7. The germline gives CDR1 MNHNY, CDR2 SVGAGI (reference sequence). The sequence came from a woman aged 30 to 39 in good health. The chain employs TRBV6-6 and TRBJ1-5; 8 bases map to TRBD1. The source material was memory CD4+ T cells sorted from blood. As for subset: CD45RA-negative fraction. CDR3 DNA: TGTGCCAGCAGTTACACGACAGGGGTTCGGCAGCCCCAGCATTTT. Protein: CASSYTTGVRQPQHF.